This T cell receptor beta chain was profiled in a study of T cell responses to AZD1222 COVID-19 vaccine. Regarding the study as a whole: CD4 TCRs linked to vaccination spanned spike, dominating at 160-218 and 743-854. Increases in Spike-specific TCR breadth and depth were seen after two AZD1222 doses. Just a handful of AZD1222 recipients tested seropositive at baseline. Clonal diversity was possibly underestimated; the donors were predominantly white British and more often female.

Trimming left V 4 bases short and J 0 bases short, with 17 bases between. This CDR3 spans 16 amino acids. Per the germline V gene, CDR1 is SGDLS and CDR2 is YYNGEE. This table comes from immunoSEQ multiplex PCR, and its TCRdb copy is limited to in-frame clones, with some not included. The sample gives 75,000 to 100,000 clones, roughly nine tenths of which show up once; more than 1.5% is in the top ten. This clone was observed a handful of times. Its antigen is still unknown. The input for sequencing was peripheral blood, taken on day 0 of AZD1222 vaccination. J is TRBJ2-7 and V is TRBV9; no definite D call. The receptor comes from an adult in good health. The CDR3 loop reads CASSPEFTSLSYEQYF. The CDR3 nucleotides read TGTGCCAGCAGCCCGGAGTTTACCTCCCTCTCCTACGAGCAGTACTTC. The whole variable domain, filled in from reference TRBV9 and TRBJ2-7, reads DSGVTQTPKHLITATGQRVTLRCSPRSGDLSVYWYQQSLDQGLQFLIQYYNGEERAKGNILERFSAQQFPDLHSELNLSSLELGDSALYFCASSPEFTSLSYEQYFGPGTRLTVT.